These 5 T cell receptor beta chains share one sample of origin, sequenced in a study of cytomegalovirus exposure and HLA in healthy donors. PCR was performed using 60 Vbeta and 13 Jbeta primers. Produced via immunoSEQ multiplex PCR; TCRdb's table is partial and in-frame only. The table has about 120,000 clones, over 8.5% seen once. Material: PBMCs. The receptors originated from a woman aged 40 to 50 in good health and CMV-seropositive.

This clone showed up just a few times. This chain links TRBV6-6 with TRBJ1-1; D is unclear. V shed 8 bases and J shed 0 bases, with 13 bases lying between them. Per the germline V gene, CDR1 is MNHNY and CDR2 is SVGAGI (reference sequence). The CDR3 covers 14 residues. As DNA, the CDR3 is TGTGCCAGCCGAATCGGGGTGATGAACACTGAAGCTTTCTTT. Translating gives CASRIGVMNTEAFF.

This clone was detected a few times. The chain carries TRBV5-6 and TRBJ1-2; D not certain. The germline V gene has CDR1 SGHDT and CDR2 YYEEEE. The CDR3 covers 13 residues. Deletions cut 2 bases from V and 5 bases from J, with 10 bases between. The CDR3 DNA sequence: TGTGCCAGCAGCTTCGCCGGGGATTATGGCTACACCTTC. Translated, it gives CASSFAGDYGYTF.

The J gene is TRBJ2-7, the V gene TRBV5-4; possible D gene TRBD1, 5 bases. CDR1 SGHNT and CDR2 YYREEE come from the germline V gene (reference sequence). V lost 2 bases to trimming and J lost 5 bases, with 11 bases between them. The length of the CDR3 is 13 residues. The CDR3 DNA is TGTGCCAGCAGCTTAGAAGGGGTGAACGAGCAGTACTTC. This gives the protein CASSLEGVNEQYF.

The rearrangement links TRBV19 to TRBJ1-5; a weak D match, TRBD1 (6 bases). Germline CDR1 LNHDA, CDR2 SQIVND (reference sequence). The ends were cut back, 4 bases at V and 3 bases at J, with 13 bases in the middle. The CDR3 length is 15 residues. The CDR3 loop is CASSTQQGANQPQHF. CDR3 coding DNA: TGTGCCAGTAGTACCCAACAGGGAGCCAATCAGCCCCAGCATTTT.

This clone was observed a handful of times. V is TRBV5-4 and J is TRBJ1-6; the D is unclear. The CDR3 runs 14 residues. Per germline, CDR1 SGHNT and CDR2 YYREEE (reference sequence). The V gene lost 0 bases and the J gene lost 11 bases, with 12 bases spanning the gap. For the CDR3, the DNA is TGTGCCAGCAGCTTGGAGCCCCACACAGCACCCCTCCACTTT. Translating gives CASSLEPHTAPLHF.